A single sample is the source of the 28 T cell receptor beta chains below, sequenced in a study of CD8+CD57+ T cells in acquired aplastic anemia. The TCR beta profiling, which covered VDJ combination and CDR3 sequence, was carried out using genomic DNA as the template. TCRdb called the reads again in MiXCR, with one record for every CDR3 protein. The sample records about 170,000 distinct CDR3 sequences, more than 45% being singletons. Previously, flow cytometry had revealed CD8+CD57+ cell expansion in the patients chosen for sequencing. The specimen sequenced was sorted CD4+, CD8+, or CD8+CD57+ T cells (not recorded which) from PBMCs. The receptor source for this set is a human donor with aplastic anemia.

This clonotype was detected ten times or more. The chain links TRBV5-6 to TRBJ1-1; no clear D. This CDR3 contains 16 residues. Germline V CDR1 and CDR2: SGHDT, YYEEEE. Between the trimmed V and J ends, which lost 4 bases and 1 base, there was a span of 17 bases. CDR3 sequence: CASSIGPQTRNTEAFF. In nucleotides, the CDR3 is TGTGCCAGCAGCATAGGACCTCAAACGAGGAACACTGAAGCTTTCTTT.

The sample holds many counts of this clonotype. Written as DNA, the CDR3 is TGTGCCAGCAGCCACAGGGGGAATCAGCCCCAGCATTTT. Its translation: CASSHRGNQPQHF. V gene TRBV3-1 combines with J gene TRBJ1-5; 7 bases align to TRBD1. V lost 3 bases and J lost 4; bases outside the gene matches: 0. This CDR3 region has 13 residues. The V gene's germline CDR1 is LGHDT and CDR2 YNNKEL (reference sequence).

The chain employs TRBV5-5 and TRBJ2-7, with D perhaps TRBD1 (6 bases). The CDR3 is made up of 15 amino acids. Trimming took off 5 bases at V and 4 bases at J, with 19 bases between the two ends. Per germline, CDR1 SGHKS and CDR2 YYEKEE (reference sequence). In DNA form, the CDR3 reads TGTGCCAGCAGTGACGTCAGGGGATATGGGTACGAGCAGTACTTC. Translation gives CASSDVRGYGYEQYF.

This clonotype was recorded at least ten times. This chain uses TRBV11-2 with TRBJ1-4; a possible D gene is TRBD1 (5 bases). Trimming shortened V by 0 bases and J by 13 bases, and 18 bases separated the two germline ends. Germline V lookup: CDR1 SGHAT, CDR2 FQNNGV. The CDR3 runs to 15 residues. DNA of the CDR3: TGTGCCAGCAGCTTAGAAGGACGAGGCCCCGGGGGACTGTTTTTT. It encodes CASSLEGRGPGGLFF. Together with reference TRBV11-2 and TRBJ1-4, the CDR3 gives the full variable domain: EAGVAQSPRYKIIEKRQSVAFWCNPISGHATLYWYQQILGQGPKLLIQFQNNGVVDDSQLPKDRFSAERLKGVDSTLKIQPAKLEDSAVYLCASSLEGRGPGGLFFGSGTQLSVL.

This clonotype was detected a few times. DNA for the CDR3: TGTGCCAGCAGTTCCCGGGGGGGGGAGTACTTC. It translates to CASSSRGGEYF. V usage is TRBV6-5 and J usage is TRBJ2-4, with 8 bases that match TRBD2. V shed 4 bases, J shed 14 bases, and the junction held 4 bases outside the gene matches. CDR1 and CDR2 from the germline V gene are MNHEY and SVGAGI. This CDR3 contains 11 residues.

This clonotype has at least ten counts. The chain carries TRBV25-1 and TRBJ2-7; 7 nucleotides line up with TRBD2. J was trimmed by 5 bases and V by 3 bases; bases with no gene match: 4. The CDR3 length is 13 residues. The V gene's germline CDR1 is MGHDK and CDR2 SYGVNS. The DNA of the CDR3 is TGTGCCAGCAGTGATCTGAGCGGGGACGAGCAGTACTTC. It specifies CASSDLSGDEQYF.

The rearrangement links TRBV10-3 to TRBJ2-7; D tentatively fits TRBD1 or TRBD2 (6 bases each). CDR1 ENHRY and CDR2 SYGVKD come from the germline V gene. CDR3 size: 13 residues. Trimming removed 6 bases from V and 7 bases from J, with 16 bases in between. The CDR3 spells CAIRPGLQGEQYF. The CDR3 DNA follows: TGTGCCATCAGGCCGGGACTTCAGGGGGAGCAGTACTTC.

The rearrangement links TRBV20-1 to TRBJ1-1; D unresolved. V was pared by 1 base and J by 5 bases, with 17 bases between. Germline CDR1 reads DFQATT; CDR2 reads SNEGSKA (reference sequence). The CDR3 runs to 15 residues. CDR3 region: CSARVRYGFGTEAFF. In DNA form, the CDR3 reads TGCAGTGCTAGAGTCAGGTACGGTTTCGGGACTGAAGCTTTCTTT.

This chain connects TRBV7-2 to TRBJ2-7, with a tentative D call TRBD1 (5 bases). Germline values: CDR1 SGHTA, CDR2 FQGNSA. V was cut by 3 bases and J by 3 bases, with 9 bases left in between. This CDR3 has 13 amino acids. The CDR3 DNA reads as TGTGCCAGCAGCTTTAGGACAAGCTACGAGCAGTACTTC. Protein product: CASSFRTSYEQYF. Based on the CDR3 plus reference TRBV7-2 and TRBJ2-7, the full variable domain is GAGVSQSPSNKVTEKGKDVELRCDPISGHTALYWYRQSLGQGLEFLIYFQGNSAPDKSGLPSDRFSAERTGGSVSTLTIQRTQQEDSAVYLCASSFRTSYEQYFGPGTRLTVT.

This clonotype was recorded at least ten times. The chain links TRBV6-6 to TRBJ2-7; D may be TRBD1 or TRBD2 (5 bases each). Germline assignment: CDR1 MNHNY and CDR2 SVGAGI (reference sequence). V gave up 2 bases and J gave up 10 bases, with 12 bases separating them. The CDR3 length is 12 residues. The CDR3: CASSYVGTEQYF. Here the CDR3 DNA reads TGTGCCAGCAGTTACGTGGGGACGGAACAGTACTTC.

This clonotype turned up a few times. This chain links TRBV3-1 with TRBJ1-2; D unresolved. Germline CDR1 LGHDT, CDR2 YNNKEL (reference sequence). The V gene lost 0 bases and the J gene lost 3 bases, with 11 bases spanning the gap. This CDR3 has 15 amino acids. Written as DNA, the CDR3 is TGTGCCAGCAGCCAAGATAGAGTCTTATACTATGGCTACACCTTC. It specifies CASSQDRVLYYGYTF. Full variable domain (remainder filled in from reference TRBV3-1 and TRBJ1-2): DTAVSQTPKYLVTQMGNDKSIKCEQNLGHDTMYWYKQDSKKFLKIMFSYNNKELIINETVPNRFSPKSPDKAHLNLHINSLELGDSAVYFCASSQDRVLYYGYTFGSGTRLTVV.

Ten or more counts support this clonotype. This chain connects TRBV7-9 to TRBJ1-2; D unresolved. Trimming shortened V by 1 base and J by 10 bases, and 10 bases separated the two germline ends. Germline V gene data show CDR1 as SEHNR and CDR2 as FQNEAQ (reference sequence). The CDR3 is 12 residues long. This CDR3 reads CASSLEVPDYTF. The CDR3 nucleotides read TGTGCCAGCAGCTTAGAGGTTCCCGACTACACCTTC.

This clonotype was detected ten times or more. The chain uses TRBV10-3 and TRBJ2-1; D remains unclear. Germline V gene sequence: CDR1 ENHRY, CDR2 SYGVKD. Trimming stripped 8 bases from V and 0 bases from J, with 17 bases between. The CDR3 covers 16 residues. The CDR3 loop is CAIGVGTGGSYNEQFF. CDR3 DNA: TGTGCCATCGGAGTGGGTACTGGCGGCTCCTACAATGAGCAGTTCTTC.

V is TRBV10-3 and J is TRBJ2-7, with D maybe TRBD1 (5 bases). The CDR3 runs to 15 residues. Germline-derived CDR1 and CDR2 are ENHRY and SYGVKD. The V and J ends lost 2 bases and 4 bases respectively, with 15 bases between them. This CDR3 is CAISERTQLGYEQYF. DNA for the CDR3: TGTGCCATCAGTGAGCGGACACAGCTTGGGTACGAGCAGTACTTC.

This clonotype has ten or more counts. V usage is TRBV19 and J usage is TRBJ2-3, with 7 bases fitting TRBD2. The germline gives CDR1 LNHDA, CDR2 SQIVND (reference sequence). The CDR3 extends over 15 amino acids. J gave up 4 bases and V 6 bases, and 10 bases lay outside the gene matches. For the CDR3, the DNA is TGTGCCAGTAGCACCCCGGGGAGGGGCGCAGATACGCAGTATTTT. Translated, it gives CASSTPGRGADTQYF.

The CDR3 DNA is TGTGCCAGCAGTTTCCCCGGGGGGACTAATGAAAAACTGTTTTTT. Protein product: CASSFPGGTNEKLFF. This chain joins TRBV2 and TRBJ1-4, with D maybe TRBD1 (5 bases). The CDR3 contains 15 residues. The V end was cut by 5 bases, the J end by 2 bases, with 12 bases between. The germline gives CDR1 SNHLY, CDR2 FYNNEI.

J is TRBJ2-7 and V is TRBV19; 8 bases are shared with TRBD2. The CDR3 length is 14 residues. Germline V gene sequence: CDR1 LNHDA, CDR2 SQIVND (reference sequence). With 8 bases clipped from V and 3 bases from J, the junction kept 9 bases outside the gene matches. In DNA, the CDR3 is TGTGCCAGTTCTCCTAGCGGGCGATACTACGAGCAGTACTTC. Its translation: CASSPSGRYYEQYF.

The sample holds many counts of this clonotype. The chain uses TRBV5-1 and TRBJ1-2; D remains ambiguous. Germline V CDR1 and CDR2: SGHRS, YFSETQ. The CDR3 is made up of 13 amino acids. Trimming stripped 2 bases from V and 1 base from J, with 6 bases between. As DNA, the CDR3 is TGCGCCAGCAGCTTCGGAGGTAACTATGGCTACACCTTC. This codes for CASSFGGNYGYTF.

The chain is built from TRBV7-3 and TRBJ1-4; the D is unclear. The CDR3 is made up of 12 amino acids. Between the trimmed V and J ends, which lost 6 bases and 8 bases, there was a span of 10 bases. Germline V gene sequence: CDR1 SGHTA, CDR2 FQGTGA. CDR3: CASSYSREKLFF. In DNA form, the CDR3 reads TGTGCCAGCAGTTACTCTCGGGAAAAACTGTTTTTT.

At least ten counts were recorded for this clonotype. A much larger clone differs from this one at a single base, so this may be a read error. V and J are TRBV6-1 and TRBJ1-1, with D possibly TRBD1 on 6 matching bases. CDR1 and CDR2 (germline): MNHNS, SASEGT. The CDR3 contains 13 residues. The ends were cut back, 7 bases at V and 4 bases at J, with 13 bases in the middle. The CDR3: CASTLGGSTEAFF. The CDR3 nucleotides are TGTGCCAGCACCTTAGGGGGGAGCACTGAAGCTTTCTTT.

In its sample, this clonotype was seen many times. J is TRBJ1-5 and V is TRBV6-2 or TRBV6-3; no definite D call. V lost 6 bases and J 1 base, leaving 7 bases between the germline ends. Germline loops: CDR1 MNHEY, CDR2 SVGEGT. The CDR3 totals 13 residues. CDR3 sequence (DNA): TGTGCCAGCAGCTACGGCAGCAATCAGCCCCAGCATTTT. It is translated as CASSYGSNQPQHF.

This clonotype was detected only a few times. The rearrangement links TRBV4-2 to TRBJ1-4; D uncertain. The CDR3 sequence is 20 residues long. Trimming cost V 0 bases and J 0 bases, with 20 bases left between them. CDR1 and CDR2 (germline): LGHNA, YNFKEQ. This chain's CDR3 is CASSQDNRGGSTATNEKLFF. The CDR3 DNA sequence: TGTGCCAGCAGCCAAGATAACAGAGGAGGTTCTACTGCAACTAATGAAAAACTGTTTTTT.

This clonotype was counted only a few times. The V call is TRBV6-1, the J call TRBJ1-4; 8 bases fit TRBD1. Germline V CDR1 and CDR2: MNHNS, SASEGT. The CDR3 is 16 amino acids. After removal of 6 bases from V and 6 bases from J, the junction contained 12 bases not matched to a gene. CDR3 amino acids: CASRQGAGGTYEKLFF. CDR3 in DNA: TGTGCCAGCAGGCAGGGGGCTGGAGGTACTTATGAAAAACTGTTTTTT.

This clonotype appeared many times. The chain carries TRBV15 and TRBJ1-5; D possibly corresponds to TRBD1 (6 bases). Germline V gene data show CDR1 as LNHNV and CDR2 as YYDKDF (reference sequence). V gave up 0 bases and J gave up 4 bases, with 10 bases separating them. The CDR3 loop spans 15 amino acids. The CDR3 reads CATSREWTANQPQHF. In nucleotides, the CDR3 is TGTGCCACCAGCAGAGAATGGACAGCTAATCAGCCCCAGCATTTT.

This chain connects TRBV12-3 or TRBV12-4 to TRBJ1-2, with a weak D call TRBD1 (5 bases). This CDR3 spans 14 amino acids. V was trimmed by 4 bases and J by 8 bases, leaving 17 bases between them. The CDR3 DNA follows: TGTGCCAGCAGTTCATTACGGGACTATAGGGGCTACACCTTC. It codes for CASSSLRDYRGYTF.

The V gene is TRBV25-1, the J gene TRBJ1-2; D remains unclear. The CDR3 length is 11 residues. Germline CDR1 MGHDK, CDR2 SYGVNS. V was pared by 2 bases and J by 5 bases, with 3 bases between. The CDR3 DNA sequence: TGTGCCAGCAGTGAACTTTATGGCTACACCTTC. As protein: CASSELYGYTF.

The CDR3 DNA sequence: TGTGCCAGCAGCCTCACCAGGGATCAGCCCCAGCATTTT. This codes for CASSLTRDQPQHF. The chain carries TRBV7-8 and TRBJ1-5; tentatively, D is TRBD1 (5 bases). CDR1 is SGHVS, CDR2 FQNEAQ, per germline. CDR3 length: 13 amino acids. V was pared by 5 bases and J by 5 bases, with 10 bases between.

The V and J genes are TRBV19 and TRBJ1-5; perhaps TRBD1 as D (6 bases). V was clipped by 6 bases and J by 5 bases, with 14 bases between them. The germline V gene encodes CDR1 LNHDA and CDR2 SQIVND (reference sequence). The CDR3 is 14 amino acids. The CDR3: CASRATGFHQPQHF. CDR3 DNA sequence: TGTGCCAGTAGGGCTACAGGGTTCCATCAGCCCCAGCATTTT. The full variable domain, completed using reference TRBV19 and TRBJ1-5, is DGGITQSPKYLFRKEGQNVTLSCEQNLNHDAMYWYRQDPGQGLRLIYYSQIVNDFQKGDIAEGYSVSREKKESFPLTVTSAQKNPTAFYLCASRATGFHQPQHFGDGTRLSIL.